This T cell receptor (beta chain) was sequenced during a study of T cell responses to AZD1222 COVID-19 vaccine. The study's findings and limits: Spike-specific TCR breadth and depth were elevated following two AZD1222 doses. Reportedly, close to half of spike-specific TCRs are directed against unmutated variant regions.

Generated by immunoSEQ multiplex PCR, the TCRdb table keeps only in-frame clones and is missing some. Of more than 120,000 clones detected, 89% appear once; the ten largest clones hold about 1.8%. The CDR3 is 14 amino acids. CDR1 is SGHTA, CDR2 FQGNSA, per germline. V was cut by 1 base and J by 5 bases, with 11 bases left in between. Points on this clone: The antigen is undetermined.

J is TRBJ1-1 and V is TRBV7-2; D unresolved. This sequence originates from an adult who received the AZD1222 COVID-19 vaccine. Sequenced here: peripheral blood, sampled 28 days after the second AZD1222 dose. The CDR3, as DNA: TGTGCCAGCAGCTTAGTAGGGCAGGTTACTGAAGCTTTCTTT. It yields the protein CASSLVGQVTEAFF.